The sequence of this TCR beta chain was determined in a study of cytomegalovirus exposure and HLA in healthy donors. With 60 Vbeta and 13 Jbeta primers, the PCR was carried out. Measured with immunoSEQ multiplex PCR; TCRdb has only the in-frame clones, and not every one. The sample carries roughly 120,000 clones, 9% to 10% recorded once. Worth noting for this clone: Its antigen is unidentified.

General study points: V- and J-gene trimming in TCR beta was tied to a missense DCLRE1C variant by an analysis performed later. CMV serostatus was the sole immune exposure data available.

This CDR3 is 14 amino acids long. Trimming stripped 4 bases from V and 2 bases from J, with 13 bases between. CDR1 and CDR2 from the germline V gene are SGDLS and YYNGEE. V gene TRBV9 combines with J gene TRBJ2-7, with D perhaps TRBD2 (5 bases). This clonotype originated in a man aged 25-45 years in good health and CMV-seronegative. Sample: PBMCs. The chain's CDR3 is CASSLTDSTYEQYF. In nucleotides, the CDR3 is TGTGCCAGCAGCTTGACGGACTCAACCTACGAGCAGTACTTC.